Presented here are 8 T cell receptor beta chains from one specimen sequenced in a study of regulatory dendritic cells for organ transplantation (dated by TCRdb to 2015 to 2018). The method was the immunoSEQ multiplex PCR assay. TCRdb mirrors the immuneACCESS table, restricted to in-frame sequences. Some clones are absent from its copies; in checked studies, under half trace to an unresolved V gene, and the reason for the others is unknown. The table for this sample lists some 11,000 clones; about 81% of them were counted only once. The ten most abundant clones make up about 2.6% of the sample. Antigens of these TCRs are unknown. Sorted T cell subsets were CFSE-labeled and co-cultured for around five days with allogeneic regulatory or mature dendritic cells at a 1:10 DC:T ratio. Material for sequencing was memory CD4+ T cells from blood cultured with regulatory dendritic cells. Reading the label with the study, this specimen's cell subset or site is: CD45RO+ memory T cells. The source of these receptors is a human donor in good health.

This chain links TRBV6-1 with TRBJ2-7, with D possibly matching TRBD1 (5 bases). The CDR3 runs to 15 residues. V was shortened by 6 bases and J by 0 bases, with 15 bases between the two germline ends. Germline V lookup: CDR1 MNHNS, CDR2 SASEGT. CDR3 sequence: CASRFELGDSYEQYF. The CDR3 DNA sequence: TGTGCCAGCAGATTTGAATTAGGGGACTCCTACGAGCAGTACTTC.

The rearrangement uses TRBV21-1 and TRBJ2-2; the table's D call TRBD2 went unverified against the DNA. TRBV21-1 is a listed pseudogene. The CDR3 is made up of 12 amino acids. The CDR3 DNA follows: TGTGCCAGCAGACGGGTTACCGGGGAGCTGTTTTTT. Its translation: CASRRVTGELFF.

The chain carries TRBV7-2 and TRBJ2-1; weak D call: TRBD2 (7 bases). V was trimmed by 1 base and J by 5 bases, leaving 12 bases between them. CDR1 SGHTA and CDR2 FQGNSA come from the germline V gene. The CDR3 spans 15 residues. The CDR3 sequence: CASSLDGGLHNEQFF. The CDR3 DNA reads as TGTGCCAGCAGCTTAGACGGGGGGCTCCACAATGAGCAGTTCTTC.

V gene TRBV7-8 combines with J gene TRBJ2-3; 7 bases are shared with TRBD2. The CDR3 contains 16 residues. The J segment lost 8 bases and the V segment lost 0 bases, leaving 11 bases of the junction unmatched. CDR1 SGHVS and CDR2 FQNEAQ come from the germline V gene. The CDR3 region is CASSLAFEAGRGTQYF. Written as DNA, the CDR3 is TGTGCCAGCAGCTTAGCGTTTGAAGCGGGGCGAGGTACGCAGTATTTT.

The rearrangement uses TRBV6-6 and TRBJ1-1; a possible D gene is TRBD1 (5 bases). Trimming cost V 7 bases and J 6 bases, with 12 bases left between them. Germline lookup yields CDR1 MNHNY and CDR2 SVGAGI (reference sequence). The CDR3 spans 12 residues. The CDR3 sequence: CASTTDNPEAFF. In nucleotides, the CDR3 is TGTGCCAGCACCACGGACAATCCTGAAGCTTTCTTT.

The CDR3 DNA reads TGTGCCAGCAGCTTAGACCAGCGGGGGAACAATGAGCAGTTCTTC. Protein product: CASSLDQRGNNEQFF. This chain connects TRBV5-4 to TRBJ2-1; the match to TRBD2 covers 8 bases. The V gene's germline CDR1 is SGHNT and CDR2 YYREEE (reference sequence). This CDR3 comprises 15 residues. The V segment lost 2 bases and the J segment 5 bases; nucleotides outside the gene matches: 6.

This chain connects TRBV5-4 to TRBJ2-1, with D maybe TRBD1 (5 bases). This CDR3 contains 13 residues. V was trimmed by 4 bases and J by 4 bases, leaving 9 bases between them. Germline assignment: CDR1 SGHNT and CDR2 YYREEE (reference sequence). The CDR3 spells CASSNDRYNEQFF. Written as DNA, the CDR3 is TGTGCCAGCAGCAATGACAGATACAATGAGCAGTTCTTC.

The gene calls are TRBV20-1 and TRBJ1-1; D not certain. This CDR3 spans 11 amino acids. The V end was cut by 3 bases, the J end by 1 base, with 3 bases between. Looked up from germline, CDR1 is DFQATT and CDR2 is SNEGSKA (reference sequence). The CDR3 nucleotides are TGCAGTGCTAGCGGGAACACTGAAGCTTTCTTT. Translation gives CSASGNTEAFF.